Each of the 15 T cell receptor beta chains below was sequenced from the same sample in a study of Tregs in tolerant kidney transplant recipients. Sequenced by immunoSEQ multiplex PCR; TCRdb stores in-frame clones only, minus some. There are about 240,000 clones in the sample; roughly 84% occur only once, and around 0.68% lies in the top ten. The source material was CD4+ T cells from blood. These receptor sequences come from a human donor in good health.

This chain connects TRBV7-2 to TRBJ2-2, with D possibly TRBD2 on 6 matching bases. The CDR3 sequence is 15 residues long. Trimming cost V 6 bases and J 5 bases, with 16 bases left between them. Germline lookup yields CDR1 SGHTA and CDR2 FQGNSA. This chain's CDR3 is CASRRDSVPTGELFF. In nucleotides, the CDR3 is TGTGCCAGCAGGCGGGACTCAGTACCAACCGGGGAGCTGTTTTTT.

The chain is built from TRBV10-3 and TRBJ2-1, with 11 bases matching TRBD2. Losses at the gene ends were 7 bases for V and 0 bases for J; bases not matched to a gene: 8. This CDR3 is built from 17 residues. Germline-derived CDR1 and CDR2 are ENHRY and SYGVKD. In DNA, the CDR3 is TGTGCCATCACGTCCCTAGCGGGAGGATCCTCCTACAATGAGCAGTTCTTC. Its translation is CAITSLAGGSSYNEQFF.

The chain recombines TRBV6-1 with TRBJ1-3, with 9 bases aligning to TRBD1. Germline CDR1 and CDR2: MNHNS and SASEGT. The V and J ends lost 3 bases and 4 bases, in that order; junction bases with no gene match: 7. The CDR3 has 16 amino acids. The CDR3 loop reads CASSDLQGAGGNTIYF. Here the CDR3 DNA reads TGTGCCAGCAGTGACCTACAGGGGGCAGGAGGAAACACCATATATTTT.

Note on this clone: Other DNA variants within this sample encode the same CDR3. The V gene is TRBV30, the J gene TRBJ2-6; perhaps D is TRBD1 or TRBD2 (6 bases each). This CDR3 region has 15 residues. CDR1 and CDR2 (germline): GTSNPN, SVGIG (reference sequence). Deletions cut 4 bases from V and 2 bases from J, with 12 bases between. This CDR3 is CAWIGGGPGANVLTF. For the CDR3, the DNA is TGTGCCTGGATCGGTGGGGGGCCTGGGGCCAACGTCCTGACTTTC.

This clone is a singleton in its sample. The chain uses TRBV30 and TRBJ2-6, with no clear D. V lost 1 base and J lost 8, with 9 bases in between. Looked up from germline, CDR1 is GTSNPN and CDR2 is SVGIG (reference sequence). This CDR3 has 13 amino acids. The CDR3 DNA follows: TGTGCCTGGAGTGGTGGTCTTTCCAACGTCCTGACTTTC. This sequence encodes CAWSGGLSNVLTF.

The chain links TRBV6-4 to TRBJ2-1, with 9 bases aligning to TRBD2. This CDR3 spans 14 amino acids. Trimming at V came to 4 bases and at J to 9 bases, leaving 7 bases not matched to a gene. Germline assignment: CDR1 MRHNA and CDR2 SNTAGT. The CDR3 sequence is CASSAGTSRGEQFF. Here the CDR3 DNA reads TGTGCCAGCAGTGCCGGGACTAGCCGTGGTGAGCAGTTCTTC.

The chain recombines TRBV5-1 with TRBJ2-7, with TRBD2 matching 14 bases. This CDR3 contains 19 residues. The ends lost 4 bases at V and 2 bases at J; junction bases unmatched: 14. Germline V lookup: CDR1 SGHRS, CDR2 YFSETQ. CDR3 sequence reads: CASSPMRTGTSGGTYEQYF. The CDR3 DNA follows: TGCGCCAGCAGCCCGATGAGGACCGGGACTAGCGGGGGCACCTACGAGCAGTACTTC.

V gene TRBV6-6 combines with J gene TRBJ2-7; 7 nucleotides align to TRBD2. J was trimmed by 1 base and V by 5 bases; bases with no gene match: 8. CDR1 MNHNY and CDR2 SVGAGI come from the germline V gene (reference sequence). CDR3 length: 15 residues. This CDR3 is CASSPGGIVSYEQYF. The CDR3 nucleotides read TGTGCCAGCAGTCCCGGGGGGATCGTTTCCTACGAGCAGTACTTC.

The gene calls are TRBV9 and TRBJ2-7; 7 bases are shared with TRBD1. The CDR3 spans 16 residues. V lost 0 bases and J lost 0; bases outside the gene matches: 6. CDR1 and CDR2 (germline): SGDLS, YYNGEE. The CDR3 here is CASSVAAQGSSYEQYF. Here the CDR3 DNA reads TGTGCCAGCAGCGTAGCCGCACAGGGGAGCTCCTACGAGCAGTACTTC.

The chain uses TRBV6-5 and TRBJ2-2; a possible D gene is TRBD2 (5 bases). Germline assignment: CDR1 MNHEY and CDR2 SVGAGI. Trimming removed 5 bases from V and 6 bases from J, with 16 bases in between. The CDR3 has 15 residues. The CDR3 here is CASSPGLARAGELFF. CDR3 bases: TGTGCCAGCAGTCCCGGGCTAGCTCGCGCCGGGGAGCTGTTTTTT.

The CDR3 DNA reads TGTGCCAGCAGCGTCAGTACGGGTGCCTCCTACGAGCAGTACTTC. The encoded protein is CASSVSTGASYEQYF. The genes are TRBV11-2 and TRBJ2-7, with D hard to call. Trimming removed 5 bases from V and 0 bases from J, with 14 bases in between. Germline loops: CDR1 SGHAT, CDR2 FQNNGV. This CDR3 is 15 amino acids long. The complete variable domain, with remaining parts taken from reference TRBV11-2 and TRBJ2-7, reads EAGVAQSPRYKIIEKRQSVAFWCNPISGHATLYWYQQILGQGPKLLIQFQNNGVVDDSQLPKDRFSAERLKGVDSTLKIQPAKLEDSAVYLCASSVSTGASYEQYFGPGTRLTVT.

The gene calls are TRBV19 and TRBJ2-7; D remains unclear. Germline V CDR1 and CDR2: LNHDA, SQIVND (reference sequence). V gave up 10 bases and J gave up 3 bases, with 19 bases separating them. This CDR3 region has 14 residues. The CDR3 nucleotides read TGTGCCACTTCCGTGGAAACCTCGGGCTACGAGCAGTACTTC. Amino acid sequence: CATSVETSGYEQYF.

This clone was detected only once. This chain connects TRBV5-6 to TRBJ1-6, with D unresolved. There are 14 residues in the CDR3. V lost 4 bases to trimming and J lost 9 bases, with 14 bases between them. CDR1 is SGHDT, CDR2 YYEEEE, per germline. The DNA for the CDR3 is TGTGCCAGCAGCACCGGCCTGAGCGGTTCACCCCTCCACTTT. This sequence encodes CASSTGLSGSPLHF.

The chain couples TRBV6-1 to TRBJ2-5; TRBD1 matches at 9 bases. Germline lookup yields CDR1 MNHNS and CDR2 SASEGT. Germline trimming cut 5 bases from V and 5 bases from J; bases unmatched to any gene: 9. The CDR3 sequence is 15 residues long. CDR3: CASSPRTGVIETQYF. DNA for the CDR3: TGTGCCAGCAGTCCCCGGACAGGGGTGATTGAGACCCAGTACTTC.

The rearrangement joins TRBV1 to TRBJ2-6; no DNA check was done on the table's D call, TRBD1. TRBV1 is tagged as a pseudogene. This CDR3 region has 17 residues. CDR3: CTSSTSCAQSRANVLTF. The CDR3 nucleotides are TGCACCAGCAGTACATCTTGTGCACAAAGTCGGGCCAACGTCCTGACTTTC.